This T cell receptor (beta chain) was captured by sequencing in a study of cytomegalovirus exposure and HLA in healthy donors. V trimming: 1 base; J trimming: 4 bases; junction bases outside the gene matches: 11. This CDR3 contains 17 residues. Germline V gene sequence: CDR1 LNHNV, CDR2 YYDKDF (reference sequence). Both 60 Vbeta primers and 13 Jbeta primers went into the PCR. Sequenced by immunoSEQ multiplex PCR; TCRdb stores in-frame clones only, minus some. Found here are a few hundred thousand clones, nearly 95% of them singletons; the top ten hold around 1.7%. The receptor was derived from a girl aged 2-10 years in good health and CMV-seronegative. Sequencing used PBMCs. The chain uses TRBV15 and TRBJ1-2; 8 bases map to TRBD1. The CDR3 bases are TGTGCCACCAGCAGAGTGGGGGGAGGACAGGGAACCTATGGCTACACCTTC. This translates into CATSRVGGGQGTYGYTF.